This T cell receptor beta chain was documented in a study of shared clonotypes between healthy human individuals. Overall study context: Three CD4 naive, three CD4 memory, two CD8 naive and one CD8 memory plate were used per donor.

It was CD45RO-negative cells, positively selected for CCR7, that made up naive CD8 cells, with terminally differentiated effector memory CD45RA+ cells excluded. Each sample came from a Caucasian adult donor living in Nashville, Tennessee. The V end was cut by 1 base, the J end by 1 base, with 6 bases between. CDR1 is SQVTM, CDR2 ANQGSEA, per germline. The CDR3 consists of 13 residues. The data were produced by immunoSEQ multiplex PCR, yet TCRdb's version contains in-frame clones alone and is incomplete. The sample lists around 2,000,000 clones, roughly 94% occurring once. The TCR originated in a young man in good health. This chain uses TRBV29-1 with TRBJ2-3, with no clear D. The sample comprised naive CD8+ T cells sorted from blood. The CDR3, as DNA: TGCAGCGTTGAAGGGCAGCGCACAGATACGCAGTATTTT. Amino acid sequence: CSVEGQRTDTQYF.